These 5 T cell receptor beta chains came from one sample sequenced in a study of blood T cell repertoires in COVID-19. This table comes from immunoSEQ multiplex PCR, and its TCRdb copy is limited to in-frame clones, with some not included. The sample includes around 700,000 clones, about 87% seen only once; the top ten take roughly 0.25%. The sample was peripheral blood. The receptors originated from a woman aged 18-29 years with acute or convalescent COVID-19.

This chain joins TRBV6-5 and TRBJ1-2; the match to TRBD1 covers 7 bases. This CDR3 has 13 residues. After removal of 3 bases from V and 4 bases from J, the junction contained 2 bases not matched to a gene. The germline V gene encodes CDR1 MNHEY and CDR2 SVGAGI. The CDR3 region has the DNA TGTGCCAGCAGTTATGGGACAGTCTATGGCTACACCTTC. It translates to CASSYGTVYGYTF.

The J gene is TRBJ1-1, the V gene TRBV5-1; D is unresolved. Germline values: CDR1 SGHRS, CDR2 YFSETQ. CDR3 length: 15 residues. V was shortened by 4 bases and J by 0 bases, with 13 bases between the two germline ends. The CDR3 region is CASSPSGGVNTEAFF. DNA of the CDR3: TGCGCCAGCAGCCCGTCCGGCGGGGTGAACACTGAAGCTTTCTTT.

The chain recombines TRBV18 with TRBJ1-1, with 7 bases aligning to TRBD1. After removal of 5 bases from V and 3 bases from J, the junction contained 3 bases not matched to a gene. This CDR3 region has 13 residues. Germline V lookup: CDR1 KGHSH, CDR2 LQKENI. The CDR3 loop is CASSSDRDTEAFF. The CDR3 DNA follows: TGTGCCAGCTCAAGCGACAGGGACACTGAAGCTTTCTTT.

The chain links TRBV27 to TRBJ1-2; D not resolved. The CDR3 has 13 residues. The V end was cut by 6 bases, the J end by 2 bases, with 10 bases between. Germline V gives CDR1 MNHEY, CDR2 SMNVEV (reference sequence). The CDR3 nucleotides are TGTGCCAGCAGGCTCCGGGAGAACTATGGCTACACCTTC. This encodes CASRLRENYGYTF.

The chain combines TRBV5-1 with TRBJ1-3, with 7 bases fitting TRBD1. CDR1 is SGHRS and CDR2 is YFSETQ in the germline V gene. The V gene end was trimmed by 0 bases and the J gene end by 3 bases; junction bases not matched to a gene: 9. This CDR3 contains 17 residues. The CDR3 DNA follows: TGCGCCAGCAGCTTGGACACGACAGGGATAAATGGAAACACCATATATTTT. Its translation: CASSLDTTGINGNTIYF.